This T cell receptor beta chain is from a study of shared clonotypes between healthy human individuals. Background on the study: Three plates were used per donor for CD4 naive, three for CD4 memory, two for CD8 naive and one for CD8 memory. Study-level results: In contrast to clonotypes shared by all four donors, non-shared clonotypes had lower generation probabilities.

Regarding this clone: Its antigen is not identified.

The CDR3 is 14 amino acids. V dropped 4 bases and J dropped 5 bases, with 11 bases sitting between them. Germline CDR1 reads LGHNA; CDR2 reads YSLEER. Positively selected for CCR7, the CD45RO-negative cells used as naive CD8 cells excluded terminally differentiated effector memory CD45RA+ cells. This was a deep-level run. Every subset's genomic DNA went evenly onto several immunoSEQ plates. Method: immunoSEQ multiplex PCR; TCRdb's copy keeps in-frame clones and lacks some. The sample comprises fewer than 1 million clones, about 96% of which are singletons, and about 0.22% rests with the top ten. This TCR derives from a man aged 25-40 years in good health. The sequenced material came from naive CD8+ T cells sorted from blood. The genes are TRBV4-3 and TRBJ2-2, with D uncertain. CDR3 region: CASSPVVGTGELFF. CDR3 DNA sequence: TGCGCCAGCAGCCCCGTGGTGGGAACCGGGGAGCTGTTTTTT.